The sequence of this T cell receptor beta chain was determined in a study of blood T cell repertoires in COVID-19. Study context: Acute and convalescent COVID-19 samples came from the United States, Italy and Spain.

The CDR3 length is 17 residues. V lost 0 bases and J lost 4; bases outside the gene matches: 10. CDR1 and CDR2 from the germline V gene are SGHDN and FVKESK. In the original analysis: It was from reference gene primer amplification that nucleated cell counts were estimated. The table came from immunoSEQ multiplex PCR; TCRdb's copy has only in-frame clones and leaves some out. D and trimming come from the DNA, and the V and J calls and clone size come from that table. This sample has fewer than 250,000 clones, with 80% to 85% found just once. This chain connects TRBV14 to TRBJ2-7; the match to TRBD1 covers 9 bases. The sequence was obtained from a woman of 80 years or more with COVID-19, enrolled during active disease. Sequenced: peripheral blood. CDR3 amino acids: CASSQDRWAGQGYEQYV. Written as DNA, the CDR3 is TGTGCCAGCAGCCAAGATCGGTGGGCAGGACAGGGGTACGAGCAGTACGTC.